This T cell receptor (beta chain) was captured by sequencing in a study of beta chain features in type 1 diabetes. Reverse transcription of all isolated RNA meant that expressed TCRB transcripts were sequenced. Average reads for naive, central memory and regulatory T cell samples were roughly 3.5 million. Sequenced by immunoSEQ multiplex PCR; TCRdb stores in-frame clones only, minus some. The sample has roughly 380,000 clones, around 19% seen once. The CDR3 is 12 amino acids. In germline, CDR1 is SNHLY, CDR2 FYNNEI. Trimming pared 4 bases from V and 8 bases from J, leaving 11 bases between. Sample: naive CD4+ T cells from blood. The gene calls are TRBV2 and TRBJ1-2; D remains ambiguous. The source of this sequence is a woman between 18 and 30 years old in good health. The CDR3 reads CASSGVSRGYTF. For the CDR3, the DNA is TGTGCCAGCAGTGGCGTCTCTAGGGGCTACACCTTC.